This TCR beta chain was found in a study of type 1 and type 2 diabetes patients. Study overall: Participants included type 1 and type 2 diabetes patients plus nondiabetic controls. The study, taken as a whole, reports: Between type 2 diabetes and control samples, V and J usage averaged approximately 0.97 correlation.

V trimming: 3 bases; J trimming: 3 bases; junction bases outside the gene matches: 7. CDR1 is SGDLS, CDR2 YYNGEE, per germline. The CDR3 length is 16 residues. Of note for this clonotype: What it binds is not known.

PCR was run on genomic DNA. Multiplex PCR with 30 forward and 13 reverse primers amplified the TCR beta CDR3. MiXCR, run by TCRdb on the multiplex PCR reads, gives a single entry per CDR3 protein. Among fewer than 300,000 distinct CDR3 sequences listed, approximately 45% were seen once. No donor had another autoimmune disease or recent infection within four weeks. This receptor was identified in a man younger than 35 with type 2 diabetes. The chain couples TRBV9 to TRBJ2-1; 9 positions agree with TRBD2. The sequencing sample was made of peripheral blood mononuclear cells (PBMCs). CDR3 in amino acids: CASSAGLARGYNEQFF. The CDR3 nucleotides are TGTGCCAGCAGCGCCGGACTAGCGCGTGGCTACAATGAGCAGTTCTTC. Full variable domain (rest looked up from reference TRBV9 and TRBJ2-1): DSGVTQTPKHLITATGQRVTLRCSPRSGDLSVYWYQQSLDQGLQFLIQYYNGEERAKGNILERFSAQQFPDLHSELNLSSLELGDSALYFCASSAGLARGYNEQFFGPGTRLTVL.